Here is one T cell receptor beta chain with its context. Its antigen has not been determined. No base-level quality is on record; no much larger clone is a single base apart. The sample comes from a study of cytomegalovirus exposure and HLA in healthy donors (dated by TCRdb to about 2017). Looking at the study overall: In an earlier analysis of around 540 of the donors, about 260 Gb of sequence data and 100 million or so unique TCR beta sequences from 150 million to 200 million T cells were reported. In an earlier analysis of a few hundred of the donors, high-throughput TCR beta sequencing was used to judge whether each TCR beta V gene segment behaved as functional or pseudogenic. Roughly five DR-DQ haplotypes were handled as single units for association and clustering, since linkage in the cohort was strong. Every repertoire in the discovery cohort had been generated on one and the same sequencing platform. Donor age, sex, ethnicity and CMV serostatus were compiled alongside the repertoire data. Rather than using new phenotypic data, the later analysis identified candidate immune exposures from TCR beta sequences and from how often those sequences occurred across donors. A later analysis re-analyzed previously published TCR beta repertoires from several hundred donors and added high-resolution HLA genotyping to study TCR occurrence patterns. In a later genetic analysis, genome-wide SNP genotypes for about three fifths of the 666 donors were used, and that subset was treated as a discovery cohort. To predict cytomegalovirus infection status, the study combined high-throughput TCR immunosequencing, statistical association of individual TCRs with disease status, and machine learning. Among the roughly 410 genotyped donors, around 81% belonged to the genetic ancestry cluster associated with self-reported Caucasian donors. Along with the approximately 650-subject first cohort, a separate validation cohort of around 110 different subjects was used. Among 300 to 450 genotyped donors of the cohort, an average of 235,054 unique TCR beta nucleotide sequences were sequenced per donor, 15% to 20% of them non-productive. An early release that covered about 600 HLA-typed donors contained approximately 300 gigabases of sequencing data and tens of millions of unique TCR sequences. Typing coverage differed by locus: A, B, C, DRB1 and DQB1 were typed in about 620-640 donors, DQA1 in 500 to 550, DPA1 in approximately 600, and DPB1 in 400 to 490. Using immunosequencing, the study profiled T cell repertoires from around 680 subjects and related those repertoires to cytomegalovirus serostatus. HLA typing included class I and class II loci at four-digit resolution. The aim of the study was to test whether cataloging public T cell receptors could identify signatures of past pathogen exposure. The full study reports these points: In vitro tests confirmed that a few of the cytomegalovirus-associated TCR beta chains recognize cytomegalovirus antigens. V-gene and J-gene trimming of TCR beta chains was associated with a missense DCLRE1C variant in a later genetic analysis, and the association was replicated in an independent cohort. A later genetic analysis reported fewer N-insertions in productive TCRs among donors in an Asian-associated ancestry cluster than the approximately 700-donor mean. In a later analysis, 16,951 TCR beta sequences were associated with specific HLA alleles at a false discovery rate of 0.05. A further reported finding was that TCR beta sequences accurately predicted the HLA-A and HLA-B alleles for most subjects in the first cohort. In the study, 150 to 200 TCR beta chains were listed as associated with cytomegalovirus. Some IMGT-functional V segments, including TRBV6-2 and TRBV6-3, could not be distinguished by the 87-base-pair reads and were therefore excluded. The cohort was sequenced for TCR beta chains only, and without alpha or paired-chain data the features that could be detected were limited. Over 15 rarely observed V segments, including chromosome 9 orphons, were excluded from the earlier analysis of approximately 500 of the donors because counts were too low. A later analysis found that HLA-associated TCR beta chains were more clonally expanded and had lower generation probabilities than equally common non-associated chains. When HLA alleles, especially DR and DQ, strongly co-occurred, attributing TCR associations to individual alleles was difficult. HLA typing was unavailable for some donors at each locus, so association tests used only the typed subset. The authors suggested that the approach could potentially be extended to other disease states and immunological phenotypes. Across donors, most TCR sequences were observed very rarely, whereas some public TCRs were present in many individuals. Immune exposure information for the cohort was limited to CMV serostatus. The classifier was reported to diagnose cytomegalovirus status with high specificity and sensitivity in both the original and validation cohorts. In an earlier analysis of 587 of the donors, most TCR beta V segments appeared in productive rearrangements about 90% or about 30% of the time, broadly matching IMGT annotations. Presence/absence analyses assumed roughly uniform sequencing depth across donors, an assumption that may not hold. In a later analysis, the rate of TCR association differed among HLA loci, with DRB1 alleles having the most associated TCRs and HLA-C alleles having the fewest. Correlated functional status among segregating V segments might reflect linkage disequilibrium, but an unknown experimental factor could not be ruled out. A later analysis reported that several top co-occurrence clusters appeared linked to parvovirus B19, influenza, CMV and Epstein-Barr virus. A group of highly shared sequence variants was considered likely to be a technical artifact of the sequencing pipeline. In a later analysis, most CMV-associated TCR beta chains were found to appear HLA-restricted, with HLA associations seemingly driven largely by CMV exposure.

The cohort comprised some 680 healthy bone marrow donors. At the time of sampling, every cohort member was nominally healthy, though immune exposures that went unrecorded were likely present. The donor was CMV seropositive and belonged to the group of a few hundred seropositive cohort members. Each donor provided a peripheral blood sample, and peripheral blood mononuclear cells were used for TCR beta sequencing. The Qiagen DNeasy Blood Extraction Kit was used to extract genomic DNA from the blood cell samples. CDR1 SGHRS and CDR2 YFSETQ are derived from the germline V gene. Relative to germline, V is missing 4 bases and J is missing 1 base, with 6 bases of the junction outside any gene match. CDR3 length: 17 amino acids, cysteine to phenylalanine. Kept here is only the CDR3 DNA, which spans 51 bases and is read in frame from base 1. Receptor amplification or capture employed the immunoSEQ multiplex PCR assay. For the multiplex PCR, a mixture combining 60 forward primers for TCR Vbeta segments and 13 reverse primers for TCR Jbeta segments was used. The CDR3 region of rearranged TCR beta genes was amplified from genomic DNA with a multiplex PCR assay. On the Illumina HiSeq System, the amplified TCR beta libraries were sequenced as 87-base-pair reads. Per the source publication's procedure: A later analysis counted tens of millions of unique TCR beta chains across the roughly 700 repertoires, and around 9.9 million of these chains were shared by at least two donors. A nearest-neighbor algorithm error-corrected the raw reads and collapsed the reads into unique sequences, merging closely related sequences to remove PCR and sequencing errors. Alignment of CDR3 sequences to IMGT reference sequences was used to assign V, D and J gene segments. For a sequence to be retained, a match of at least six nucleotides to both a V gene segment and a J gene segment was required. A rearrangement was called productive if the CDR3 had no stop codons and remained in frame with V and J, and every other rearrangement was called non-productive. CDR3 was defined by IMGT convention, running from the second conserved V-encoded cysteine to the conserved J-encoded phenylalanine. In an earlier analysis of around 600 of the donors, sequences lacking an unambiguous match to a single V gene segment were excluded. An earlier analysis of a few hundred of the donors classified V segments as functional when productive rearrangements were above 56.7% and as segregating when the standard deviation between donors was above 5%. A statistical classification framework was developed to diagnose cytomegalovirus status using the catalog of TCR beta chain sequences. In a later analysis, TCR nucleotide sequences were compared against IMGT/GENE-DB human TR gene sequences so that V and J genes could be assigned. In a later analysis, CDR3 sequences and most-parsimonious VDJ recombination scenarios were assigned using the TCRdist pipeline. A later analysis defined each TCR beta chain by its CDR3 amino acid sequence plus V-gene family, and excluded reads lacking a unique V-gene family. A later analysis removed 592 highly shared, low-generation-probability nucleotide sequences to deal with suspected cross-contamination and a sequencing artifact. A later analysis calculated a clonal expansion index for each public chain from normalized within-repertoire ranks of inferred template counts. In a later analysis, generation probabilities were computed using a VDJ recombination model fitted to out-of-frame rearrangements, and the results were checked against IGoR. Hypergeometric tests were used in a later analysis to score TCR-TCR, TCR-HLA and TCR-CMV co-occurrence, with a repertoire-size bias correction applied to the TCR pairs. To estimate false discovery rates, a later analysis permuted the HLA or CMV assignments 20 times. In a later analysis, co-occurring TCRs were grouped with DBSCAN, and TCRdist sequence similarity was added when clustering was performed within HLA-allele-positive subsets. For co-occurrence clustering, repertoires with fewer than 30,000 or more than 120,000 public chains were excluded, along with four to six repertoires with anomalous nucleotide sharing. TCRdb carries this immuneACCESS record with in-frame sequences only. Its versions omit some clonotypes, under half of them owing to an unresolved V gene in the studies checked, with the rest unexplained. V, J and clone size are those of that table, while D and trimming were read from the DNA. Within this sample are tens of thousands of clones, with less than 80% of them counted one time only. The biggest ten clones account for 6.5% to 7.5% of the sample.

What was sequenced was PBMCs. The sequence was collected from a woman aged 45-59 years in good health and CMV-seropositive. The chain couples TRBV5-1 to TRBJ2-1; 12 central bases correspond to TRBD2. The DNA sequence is TGCGCCAGCAGCGTAAGCACTAGCGGGGGGTCCTACAATGAGCAGTTCTTC. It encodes CASSVSTSGGSYNEQFF.